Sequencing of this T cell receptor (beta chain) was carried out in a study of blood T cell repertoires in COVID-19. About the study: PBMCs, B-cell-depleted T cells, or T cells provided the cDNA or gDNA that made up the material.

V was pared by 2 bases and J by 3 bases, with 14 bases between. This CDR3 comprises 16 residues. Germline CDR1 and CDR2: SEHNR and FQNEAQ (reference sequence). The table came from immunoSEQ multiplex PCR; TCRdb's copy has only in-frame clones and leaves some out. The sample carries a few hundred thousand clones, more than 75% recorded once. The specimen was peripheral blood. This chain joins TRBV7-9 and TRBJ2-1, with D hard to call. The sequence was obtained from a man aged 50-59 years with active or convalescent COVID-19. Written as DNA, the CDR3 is TGTGCCAGCAGCTTAATAAGCGTGCGGATCTACAATGAGCAGTTCTTC. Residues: CASSLISVRIYNEQFF. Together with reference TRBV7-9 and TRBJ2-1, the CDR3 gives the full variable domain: DTGVSQNPRHKITKRGQNVTFRCDPISEHNRLYWYRQTLGQGPEFLTYFQNEAQLEKSRLLSDRFSAERPKGSFSTLEIQRTEQGDSAMYLCASSLISVRIYNEQFFGPGTRLTVL.